One TCR beta chain is described in this entry. Its antigen is not identified. PCR used 60 Vbeta primers and 13 Jbeta primers. Clones were sequenced by immunoSEQ multiplex PCR, and TCRdb holds only the in-frame ones, with some missing. The repertoire holds some 200,000 clones, 70% to 85% seen once, with about 0.58% in the top ten. Looked up from germline, CDR1 is SGHRS and CDR2 is YFSETQ. The V segment lost 4 bases and the J segment 3 bases; nucleotides outside the gene matches: 6. The CDR3 length is 16 residues. This sample was included in a study of cytomegalovirus exposure and HLA in healthy donors. Study conclusions and caveats: HLA alleles were associated with fewer than 20,000 TCR beta sequences in a later analysis at 0.05 false discovery rate. Diagnosis of cytomegalovirus status made by the classifier reportedly showed high specificity and sensitivity. Sequencing depth roughly uniform across donors was assumed in presence/absence analyses.

Sequenced sample: PBMCs. The chain recombines TRBV5-1 with TRBJ2-2; 10 nucleotides line up with TRBD1. The sequence came from a woman in her forties in good health and CMV-seronegative. CDR3 DNA sequence: TGCGCCAGCAGCCTACGGACAGGGGGAGACACCGGGGAGCTGTTTTTT. Its protein is CASSLRTGGDTGELFF.